This TCR beta chain stems from a study of blood T cell repertoires in COVID-19. Study at large: COVID-19 samples, acute and convalescent, were from the United States, Italy and Spain. Sources were T cells, B-cell-depleted T cells, or PBMCs; the material itself was cDNA or gDNA.

Per the study methods: Estimation of nucleated cell counts was performed using reference gene primer amplification. Sequenced by immunoSEQ multiplex PCR; TCRdb stores in-frame clones only, minus some. D and trimming were read from the DNA, whereas the V and J calls and clone size are those reported in that table. The sample has roughly 79,000 clones; roughly four fifths are singletons. The V gene end was trimmed by 2 bases and the J gene end by 3 bases; junction bases not matched to a gene: 6. The CDR3 loop spans 15 amino acids. Germline assignment: CDR1 LGHDT and CDR2 YNNKEL (reference sequence). The material sequenced was peripheral blood. This chain links TRBV3-1 (or the pseudogene TRBV3-2) with TRBJ1-1, with 7 positions matching TRBD1. The sequence came from a human donor in a cohort sampled during active COVID-19. In DNA, the CDR3 is TGTGCCAGCAGCCAATGGACAGGAGGGGACACTGAAGCTTTCTTT. This gives the protein CASSQWTGGDTEAFF.